One and the same sample provided the 10 T cell receptor beta chains below, sequenced in a study of T cell repertoires in cytomegalovirus infection. No antigen is known for these receptors. TCRdb called the reads again in MiXCR, with one record for every CDR3 protein. The sample includes under 350,000 distinct CDR3 sequences, about 20% of them seen just once. The specimen was cultured PBMCs, collected from culture after CMV antigen stimulation. These receptors were collected from a human donor in good health (CMV status not recorded). Some clones in this sample may be carry-over from other donors' samples.

This clonotype was detected many times. The chain uses TRBV7-2 and TRBJ2-1; possibly TRBD2 for D (5 bases). Trimming shortened V by 5 bases and J by 7 bases, and 21 bases separated the two germline ends. The CDR3 runs to 16 residues. CDR1 and CDR2 (germline): SGHTA, FQGNSA. The CDR3 region has the DNA TGTGCCAGCAGCAGAGAAGTCCTAGCAACACGTAATGAGCAGTTCTTC. Its protein is CASSREVLATRNEQFF.

There are a few counts of this clonotype. V usage is TRBV12-3 or TRBV12-4 and J usage is TRBJ2-5, with D possibly matching TRBD2 (7 bases). The V and J ends lost 6 bases and 4 bases respectively, with 9 bases between them. The CDR3 runs 12 residues. The CDR3 loop reads CASSRGAETQYF. CDR3 DNA: TGTGCCAGCAGCCGGGGGGCAGAGACCCAGTACTTC.

A word on this clonotype: It may be a read error: a sequence one base away is much more abundant. The J gene is TRBJ2-2, the V gene TRBV7-2; D is possibly TRBD1 (6 bases). Germline CDR1 SGHTA, CDR2 FQGNSA. The CDR3 loop spans 14 amino acids. Trimming took off 10 bases at V and 0 bases at J, with 12 bases between the two ends. CDR3 protein: CANRETTNTGELFF. CDR3 sequence (DNA): TGTGCCAACAGGGAGACTACGAACACCGGGGAGCTGTTTTTT.

This clonotype occurred a few times. The chain recombines TRBV28 with TRBJ2-3, with D unclear. In germline, CDR1 is MDHEN, CDR2 SYDVKM. Trimming removed 6 bases at V and 4 bases at J, with 20 bases between. The CDR3 runs to 16 residues. CDR3 nucleotides: TGTGCCAGCAGAGACCGGGCTCTTGGGCTCCCAGATACGCAGTATTTT. Residues: CASRDRALGLPDTQYF.

In this sample, this clonotype turned up many times. The rearrangement uses TRBV6-2 or TRBV6-3 and TRBJ2-3; D unclear. Deletions cut 5 bases from V and 5 bases from J, with 8 bases between. The CDR3 is made up of 12 amino acids. Germline-derived CDR1 and CDR2 are MNHEY and SVGEGT. CDR3 amino acids: CASSRLGDTQYF. The CDR3 region has the DNA TGTGCCAGCAGTCGACTGGGAGATACGCAGTATTTT.

The chain joins TRBV19 to TRBJ2-1, with a weak D call TRBD1 (6 bases). Germline assignment: CDR1 LNHDA and CDR2 SQIVND (reference sequence). Trimming removed 3 bases from V and 5 bases from J, with 14 bases in between. This CDR3 has 15 residues. The CDR3 DNA is TGTGCCAGTAGTATGAGGGGGAAGAGAGACAATGAGCAGTTCTTC. Amino acids: CASSMRGKRDNEQFF.

This clonotype was picked up many times. The V and J genes are TRBV7-2 and TRBJ2-1; D is possibly TRBD1 or TRBD2 (6 bases each). Germline assignment: CDR1 SGHTA and CDR2 FQGNSA. The CDR3 runs to 15 residues. V lost 5 bases and J lost 2, with 13 bases in between. CDR3 nucleotides: TGTGCCAGCAGCCTGGTTGGGGGGCCCTACAATGAGCAGTTCTTC. Protein sequence: CASSLVGGPYNEQFF.

This clonotype has a count of ten or more. This chain links TRBV5-4 with TRBJ1-2; no firm D call. Per the germline V gene, CDR1 is SGHNT and CDR2 is YYREEE (reference sequence). CDR3 length equals 15 residues. Deletions cut 4 bases from V and 8 bases from J, with 21 bases between. The CDR3 DNA follows: TGTGCCAGCAGCCCAGAAAAGTCCCTCTGGGAGGGCTACACCTTC. It codes for CASSPEKSLWEGYTF.

This rearrangement joins TRBV7-9 to TRBJ2-1, with D possibly being TRBD1 (5 bases). The V end lost 1 base, the J end lost 1 base, and 11 bases lay between the germline ends. Germline V gives CDR1 SEHNR, CDR2 FQNEAQ (reference sequence). The CDR3 sequence is 16 residues long. In DNA, the CDR3 is TGTGCCAGCAGCTTAGATTCAGGGTATTCCTACAATGAGCAGTTCTTC. Protein sequence: CASSLDSGYSYNEQFF.

Only a few counts were recorded for this clonotype. This chain links TRBV7-9 with TRBJ2-7, with TRBD1 as a possible D gene (5 bases). Per the germline V gene, CDR1 is SEHNR and CDR2 is FQNEAQ (reference sequence). V was shortened by 10 bases and J by 6 bases, with 16 bases between the two germline ends. The CDR3 has 12 residues. CDR3 residues: CATSGSQGEQYF. CDR3 coding DNA: TGTGCCACCTCGGGTTCTCAGGGCGAGCAGTACTTC. Variable domain in full (rest from reference TRBV7-9 and TRBJ2-7): DTGVSQNPRHKITKRGQNVTFRCDPISEHNRLYWYRQTLGQGPEFLTYFQNEAQLEKSRLLSDRFSAERPKGSFSTLEIQRTEQGDSAMYLCATSGSQGEQYFGPGTRLTVT.